The 10 T cell receptor beta chains below all came from one sample that was sequenced in a study of brain T cells in children with intractable seizures (dated by TCRdb to the early 2020s). Library preparation used the immunoSEQ multiplex PCR assay. TCRdb took this table from immuneACCESS and kept in-frame rearrangements with V and J called. Such tables lack part of the clones; where checked against another copy, unresolved V genes explain under half of the gap, and the rest is unexplained. In all, the sample holds about 350,000 clones, and more than 85% of those were seen once. Jointly, the top ten make up roughly 5.8% of the sample. According to the study, the label for this sample's time point signals: blood from clinic visit 5 months post-surgery; TSC patient then seizure free. Sequences were derived from peripheral blood, sampled more than 4 months after surgery. The receptors shown here come from a boy under two years old with tuberous sclerosis and intractable seizures.

V and J are TRBV6-1 and TRBJ1-1; possibly TRBD1 for D (6 bases). Trimming removed 0 bases at V and 5 bases at J, with 10 bases between. This CDR3 comprises 14 residues. Looked up from germline, CDR1 is MNHNS and CDR2 is SASEGT. Written as DNA, the CDR3 is TGTGCCAGCAGTGAAGCGGCAGGGGAGACTGAAGCTTTCTTT. Amino acid sequence: CASSEAAGETEAFF.

This chain joins TRBV6-5 and TRBJ2-1, with 14 bases aligning to TRBD2. Germline CDR1 MNHEY, CDR2 SVGAGI. The V and J ends lost 5 bases and 7 bases, in that order; junction bases with no gene match: 4. The CDR3 is 15 residues long. The CDR3 here is CASSPRLAGGNEQFF. In DNA, the CDR3 is TGTGCCAGCAGTCCTCGACTAGCGGGAGGGAATGAGCAGTTCTTC.

This clone is labeled as large. The chain carries TRBV7-8 and TRBJ2-7, with D perhaps TRBD1 (6 bases). Germline CDR1 reads SGHVS; CDR2 reads FQNEAQ. The CDR3 is made up of 15 amino acids. V was pared by 0 bases and J by 3 bases, with 12 bases between. This CDR3 is CASSLAPGHLYEQYF. CDR3 DNA sequence: TGTGCCAGCAGCTTAGCCCCGGGACACCTCTACGAGCAGTACTTC. The whole variable domain, filled in from reference TRBV7-8 and TRBJ2-7, reads GAGVSQSPRYKVAKRGQDVALRCDPISGHVSLFWYQQALGQGPEFLTYFQNEAQLDKSGLPSDRFFAERPEGSVSTLKIQRTQQEDSAVYLCASSLAPGHLYEQYFGPGTRLTVT.

The chain employs TRBV15 and TRBJ2-7; the match to TRBD2 covers 7 bases. Trimming at V came to 7 bases and at J to 3 bases, leaving 9 bases not matched to a gene. In germline, CDR1 is LNHNV, CDR2 YYDKDF (reference sequence). The CDR3 covers 14 residues. The CDR3 is CATKVDPGGYEQYF. CDR3 bases: TGTGCCACCAAGGTTGACCCGGGGGGCTACGAGCAGTACTTC.

The V and J genes are TRBV10-3 and TRBJ2-2, with D hard to call. The V gene lost 2 bases and the J gene lost 7 bases, with 2 bases spanning the gap. CDR1 ENHRY and CDR2 SYGVKD come from the germline V gene. The CDR3 runs 11 residues. The CDR3 loop is CAISEGGELFF. The CDR3, as DNA: TGTGCCATCAGTGAGGGCGGGGAGCTGTTTTTT.

The genes are TRBV5-4 and TRBJ2-7; 9 bases align to TRBD1. This CDR3 has 15 residues. The germline V gene encodes CDR1 SGHNT and CDR2 YYREEE (reference sequence). V gave up 3 bases and J gave up 3 bases; unmatched junction bases: 7. CDR3: CASSWRTGENYEQYF. In nucleotides, the CDR3 is TGTGCCAGCAGCTGGAGGACAGGGGAGAACTACGAGCAGTACTTC.

The genes are TRBV4-2 and TRBJ1-2; D not resolved. CDR1 is LGHNA and CDR2 is YNFKEQ in the germline V gene. The CDR3 runs to 18 residues. V dropped 0 bases and J dropped 5 bases, with 22 bases sitting between them. The CDR3 protein is CASSQDMGGGRPAYGYTF. CDR3 sequence (DNA): TGTGCCAGCAGCCAAGATATGGGCGGCGGGAGGCCGGCGTATGGCTACACCTTC.

DNA of the CDR3: TGTGCCAGCAGCTTAGATCTATCCTACGAGCAGTACTTC. Its translation: CASSLDLSYEQYF. The chain employs TRBV7-2 and TRBJ2-7; D ambiguous. Deletions cut 1 base from V and 1 base from J, with 5 bases between. The length of the CDR3 is 13 residues. Germline V gene data show CDR1 as SGHTA and CDR2 as FQGNSA. The variable domain in full, completed from reference TRBV7-2 and TRBJ2-7, reads GAGVSQSPSNKVTEKGKDVELRCDPISGHTALYWYRQSLGQGLEFLIYFQGNSAPDKSGLPSDRFSAERTGGSVSTLTIQRTQQEDSAVYLCASSLDLSYEQYFGPGTRLTVT.

The chain is built from TRBV7-3 and TRBJ2-3, with D possibly matching TRBD2 (6 bases). CDR3 length: 15 amino acids. Trimming took off 5 bases at V and 3 bases at J, with 15 bases between the two ends. Germline V gives CDR1 SGHTA, CDR2 FQGTGA. For the CDR3, the DNA is TGTGCCAGCAGCAATAGCGGTTTTGGGACAGATACGCAGTATTTT. This sequence encodes CASSNSGFGTDTQYF.

Here the CDR3 reads CAWERGGSYNEQFF. CDR3 nucleotides: TGTGCCTGGGAGCGGGGGGGCTCCTACAATGAGCAGTTCTTC. V is TRBV30 and J is TRBJ2-1; 10 bases fit TRBD2. CDR1 GTSNPN and CDR2 SVGIG come from the germline V gene (reference sequence). V lost 5 bases to trimming and J lost 0 bases; unmatched junction nucleotides: 1. This CDR3 contains 14 residues.